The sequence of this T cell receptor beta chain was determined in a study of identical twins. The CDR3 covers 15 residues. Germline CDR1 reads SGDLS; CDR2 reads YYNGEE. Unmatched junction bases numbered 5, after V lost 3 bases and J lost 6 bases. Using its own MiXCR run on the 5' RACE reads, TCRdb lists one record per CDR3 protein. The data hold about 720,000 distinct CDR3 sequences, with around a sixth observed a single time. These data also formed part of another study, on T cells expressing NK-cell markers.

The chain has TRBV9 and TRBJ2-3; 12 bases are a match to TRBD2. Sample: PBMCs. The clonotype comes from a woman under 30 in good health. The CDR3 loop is CASSARLAGVDTQYF. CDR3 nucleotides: TGTGCCAGCAGCGCGCGACTAGCGGGAGTTGATACGCAGTATTTT.